These 29 T cell receptor beta chains share one sample of origin, sequenced in a study of CD8 T cells in Susac syndrome. With random hexamers, about 0.45 to 1 ug RNA was reverse transcribed. TCRdb ran MiXCR on the immunoSEQ multiplex PCR reads and lists one entry per CDR3 protein. The table lists 90,000 to 150,000 distinct CDR3 sequences, about nine tenths of them singletons. The sample consisted of CD8+ T cells from PBMCs. The receptors shown here come from a human donor in good health.

V is TRBV5-1 and J is TRBJ2-7; D might be TRBD1 (6 bases). This CDR3 has 14 amino acids. From germline, CDR1 is SGHRS and CDR2 YFSETQ. V lost 4 bases to trimming and J lost 2 bases, with 13 bases between them. CDR3: CASSKRDKPYEQYF. In nucleotides, the CDR3 is TGCGCCAGCAGCAAAAGGGACAAACCCTACGAGCAGTACTTC.

The rearrangement links TRBV6-2 or TRBV6-3 to TRBJ1-5, with a tentative D call TRBD1 (6 bases). V was trimmed by 6 bases and J by 1 base, leaving 10 bases between them. The CDR3 is 14 amino acids. Per germline, CDR1 MNHEY and CDR2 SVGEGT. The CDR3 nucleotides are TGTGCCAGCAGACAGGGAGGGAGCAATCAGCCCCAGCATTTT. Its translation: CASRQGGSNQPQHF.

The chain joins TRBV20-1 to TRBJ2-7, with 8 bases fitting TRBD1. Per germline, CDR1 DFQATT and CDR2 SNEGSKA (reference sequence). Trimming removed 6 bases from V and 6 bases from J; junction bases left unmatched: 4. CDR3 length: 11 residues. The CDR3 bases are TGCAGTGCCTGGACAGGGTCCGAGCAGTACTTC. Its protein is CSAWTGSEQYF.

The genes are TRBV7-2 and TRBJ1-5; D is unresolved. This CDR3 region has 13 residues. The V gene lost 1 base and the J gene lost 4 bases, with 5 bases spanning the gap. Germline V gene lookup returns CDR1 SGHTA and CDR2 FQGNSA. The CDR3 protein is CASSLDGNQPQHF. The DNA of the CDR3 is TGTGCCAGCAGCTTAGATGGGAATCAGCCCCAGCATTTT.

CDR3 protein: CSAGEVGNQPQHF. DNA for the CDR3: TGCAGCGCCGGGGAGGTTGGCAATCAGCCCCAGCATTTT. The V call is TRBV29-1, the J call TRBJ1-5; no firm D call. This CDR3 spans 13 amino acids. In germline, CDR1 is SQVTM, CDR2 ANQGSEA. V lost 7 bases and J lost 2, with 12 bases in between.

The rearrangement uses TRBV28 and TRBJ2-2; 7 nucleotides match TRBD2. Unmatched junction bases numbered 8, after V lost 6 bases and J lost 4 bases. This CDR3 comprises 15 residues. Germline V gene lookup returns CDR1 MDHEN and CDR2 SYDVKM. In nucleotides, the CDR3 is TGTGCCAGCAGCTCCGCGGGAGTTGGCACCGGGGAGCTGTTTTTT. Amino acid sequence: CASSSAGVGTGELFF.

The genes are TRBV6-1 and TRBJ1-1; D may be TRBD1 (6 bases). The CDR3 sequence is 17 residues long. The ends were cut back, 6 bases at V and 1 base at J, with 21 bases in the middle. The germline gives CDR1 MNHNS, CDR2 SASEGT. The CDR3 region has the DNA TGTGCCAGCAGCCCATTGACACGGGGGGCTCGGAACACTGAAGCTTTCTTT. This gives the protein CASSPLTRGARNTEAFF.

This chain connects TRBV18 to TRBJ2-1; D unclear. Germline V gives CDR1 KGHSH, CDR2 LQKENI. There are 12 residues in the CDR3. The V and J ends lost 1 base and 10 bases respectively, with 8 bases between them. The CDR3 spells CASSPQNTEQFF. The CDR3 DNA is TGTGCCAGCTCACCACAGAATACGGAGCAGTTCTTC.

The J gene is TRBJ2-3, the V gene TRBV6-2 or TRBV6-3; D possibly uses TRBD1 or TRBD2 (5 bases each). Germline lookup yields CDR1 MNHEY and CDR2 SVGEGT. V was clipped by 7 bases and J by 3 bases, with 14 bases between them. The CDR3 is made up of 14 amino acids. CDR3 region: CASTLAGTTDTQYF. Written as DNA, the CDR3 is TGTGCCAGCACCTTGGCAGGGACGACAGATACGCAGTATTTT.

The gene calls are TRBV12-3 or TRBV12-4 and TRBJ1-1, with D possibly being TRBD1 (5 bases). The CDR3 runs 14 residues. The ends were cut back, 5 bases at V and 1 base at J, with 11 bases in the middle. DNA for the CDR3: TGTGCCAGCAGTCCCGGGGACCGGAACACTGAAGCTTTCTTT. Its protein product is CASSPGDRNTEAFF.

This clonotype appeared a single time. The V gene is TRBV3-1, the J gene TRBJ1-1; D unclear. CDR3 length equals 15 residues. Germline loops: CDR1 LGHDT, CDR2 YNNKEL (reference sequence). Between the trimmed V and J ends, which lost 0 bases and 1 base, there was a span of 9 bases. This chain's CDR3 is CASSQERVENTEAFF. Written as DNA, the CDR3 is TGTGCCAGCAGCCAAGAAAGGGTGGAGAACACTGAAGCTTTCTTT. Looking up the rest from reference TRBV3-1 and TRBJ1-1 gives the full variable domain: DTAVSQTPKYLVTQMGNDKSIKCEQNLGHDTMYWYKQDSKKFLKIMFSYNNKELIINETVPNRFSPKSPDKAHLNLHINSLELGDSAVYFCASSQERVENTEAFFGQGTRLTVV.

The genes are TRBV20-1 and TRBJ2-7, with 10 nucleotides matching TRBD2. Germline V gene sequence: CDR1 DFQATT, CDR2 SNEGSKA (reference sequence). J gave up 3 bases and V 6 bases, and 8 bases lay outside the gene matches. This CDR3 has 14 residues. The CDR3 DNA is TGCAGTGCCAACATAGCGGGGGGCAGCTACGAGCAGTACTTC. Amino acid sequence: CSANIAGGSYEQYF.

The chain joins TRBV29-1 to TRBJ2-2, with D perhaps being TRBD1 or TRBD2 (6 bases each). Germline CDR1 and CDR2: SQVTM and ANQGSEA. The V end lost 7 bases, the J end lost 2 bases, and 11 bases lay between the germline ends. This CDR3 is built from 13 residues. CDR3 amino acids: CSGAGHNTGELFF. For the CDR3, the DNA is TGCAGCGGTGCGGGACACAACACCGGGGAGCTGTTTTTT.

This chain links TRBV12-3 or TRBV12-4 with TRBJ2-3; D gene unclear. This CDR3 is built from 15 residues. Trimming removed 1 base at V and 6 bases at J, with 14 bases between. The CDR3 DNA follows: TGTGCCAGCAGTTTAGGGGATACCACTGGTGATACGCAGTATTTT. Its translation is CASSLGDTTGDTQYF.

The rearrangement uses TRBV9 and TRBJ1-1; no firm D call. V lost 3 bases and J lost 1, with 13 bases in between. The CDR3 is 15 amino acids. Germline V gene data show CDR1 as SGDLS and CDR2 as YYNGEE. The CDR3 loop is CASSGSGLGNTEAFF. The DNA of the CDR3 is TGTGCCAGCAGCGGTTCAGGACTCGGGAACACTGAAGCTTTCTTT.

This chain connects TRBV4-3 to TRBJ2-3; no definite D call. V was shortened by 0 bases and J by 0 bases, with 10 bases between the two germline ends. The CDR3 has 16 residues. Germline CDR1 LGHNA, CDR2 YSLEER. CDR3 DNA sequence: TGCGCCAGCAGCCAAGACCGATTAATTAGCACAGATACGCAGTATTTT. Protein sequence: CASSQDRLISTDTQYF.

The chain is built from TRBV6-2 or TRBV6-3 and TRBJ2-7, with D perhaps matching TRBD1 (5 bases). V gave up 4 bases and J gave up 7 bases, with 11 bases separating them. Germline-derived CDR1 and CDR2 are MNHEY and SVGEGT. The CDR3 runs to 12 residues. CDR3 loop: CASSWTSREQYF. The CDR3 bases are TGTGCCAGCAGTTGGACATCACGAGAGCAGTACTTC.

The chain recombines TRBV20-1 with TRBJ2-5; D tentatively reads TRBD1 or TRBD2 (6 bases each). This CDR3 contains 13 residues. With 1 base removed from V and 5 bases from J, the gap between germline ends came to 11 bases. Germline assignment: CDR1 DFQATT and CDR2 SNEGSKA (reference sequence). The CDR3 loop reads CSARAGGRETQYF. CDR3 bases: TGCAGTGCTAGAGCCGGGGGCAGGGAGACCCAGTACTTC.

The chain has TRBV7-2 and TRBJ1-2; TRBD1 matches 7 bases. There are 17 residues in the CDR3. With 2 bases clipped from V and 6 bases from J, the junction kept 15 bases outside the gene matches. The germline gives CDR1 SGHTA, CDR2 FQGNSA. This CDR3 is CASSLYFPGQGVDGYTF. The CDR3 DNA reads TGTGCCAGCAGCTTATACTTCCCGGGGCAGGGGGTGGATGGCTACACCTTC.

This clonotype came up once. The chain carries TRBV5-4 and TRBJ2-3, with D possibly being TRBD2 (5 bases). This CDR3 is 13 amino acids long. Per the germline V gene, CDR1 is SGHNT and CDR2 is YYREEE (reference sequence). The V end lost 1 base, the J end lost 6 bases, and 9 bases lay between the germline ends. DNA of the CDR3: TGTGCCAGCAGCTTGCTGCGAGGGGATACGCAGTATTTT. It is translated as CASSLLRGDTQYF.

This chain joins TRBV24-1 and TRBJ1-1; D is ambiguous. V was cut by 4 bases and J by 1 base, with 6 bases left in between. The length of the CDR3 is 13 residues. Germline values: CDR1 KGHDR, CDR2 SFDVKD. CDR3 sequence (DNA): TGTGCCACCAGTGACAAAACGAACACTGAAGCTTTCTTT. Translated, it gives CATSDKTNTEAFF.

V and J are TRBV25-1 and TRBJ2-2; 8 nucleotides match TRBD1. Germline V gene data show CDR1 as MGHDK and CDR2 as SYGVNS. Trimming removed 6 bases from V and 6 bases from J; junction bases left unmatched: 6. CDR3 length: 14 amino acids. CDR3 region: CASRDRAPPGELFF. CDR3 in DNA: TGTGCCAGCAGGGACAGGGCTCCTCCCGGGGAGCTGTTTTTT.

Concerning this clonotype itself: Here the CDR3 omits its conserved ending phenylalanine or tryptophan, so a read error is the likely source. This chain connects TRBV5-6 to TRBJ2-6; no reliable D call. The CDR3 loop spans 16 amino acids. Germline CDR1 reads SGHDT; CDR2 reads YYEEEE. Trimming took off 4 bases at V and 3 bases at J, with 14 bases between the two ends. The DNA for the CDR3 is TGTGCCAGCAGCCTTAGACCAGCTAGTGGGGCCAACGTCCTGACTCTC. This codes for CASSLRPASGANVLTL.

The chain employs TRBV5-6 and TRBJ2-7; no firm D call. The CDR3 extends over 13 amino acids. The germline CDR1 and CDR2 sequences are SGHDT and YYEEEE. Trimming pared 0 bases from V and 0 bases from J, leaving 4 bases between. In DNA, the CDR3 is TGTGCCAGCAGCTTGGACTACTCCTACGAGCAGTACTTC. Translating it yields CASSLDYSYEQYF.

V and J are TRBV3-1 and TRBJ2-7; 12 bases agree with TRBD2. Trimming cost V 6 bases and J 6 bases; bases outside gene matches: 0. Germline V lookup: CDR1 LGHDT, CDR2 YNNKEL (reference sequence). This CDR3 has 12 residues. In DNA, the CDR3 is TGTGCCAGCAGACTAGCGGGAGGCGAGCAGTACTTC. It translates to CASRLAGGEQYF.

The chain couples TRBV18 to TRBJ2-6; D gene unclear. Trimming stripped 3 bases from V and 0 bases from J, with 6 bases between. CDR3 length equals 15 residues. CDR1 and CDR2 from the germline V gene are KGHSH and LQKENI. Here the CDR3 reads CASSPQHSGANVLTF. The CDR3 region has the DNA TGTGCCAGCTCACCGCAGCACTCTGGGGCCAACGTCCTGACTTTC.

V usage is TRBV7-9 and J usage is TRBJ1-5; unclear D gene. The germline V gene encodes CDR1 SEHNR and CDR2 FQNEAQ (reference sequence). Between the trimmed V and J ends, which lost 6 bases and 7 bases, there was a span of 16 bases. This CDR3 has 14 residues. CDR3 DNA: TGTGCCAGCAGTTTCGACACGAATGGCCAGCCCCAGCATTTT. It specifies CASSFDTNGQPQHF.

The V gene is TRBV9, the J gene TRBJ2-1; maybe TRBD2 (5 bases). The CDR3 loop spans 15 amino acids. CDR1 SGDLS and CDR2 YYNGEE come from the germline V gene. The V gene lost 0 bases and the J gene lost 5 bases, with 12 bases spanning the gap. CDR3 DNA sequence: TGTGCCAGCAGCGTAGATGGAGGTAGAAACAATGAGCAGTTCTTC. Protein: CASSVDGGRNNEQFF.

This chain's CDR3 is CASSDDRGDSGNTIYF. CDR3 DNA: TGTGCCAGCAGCGACGACAGGGGCGACTCTGGAAACACCATATATTTT. The V and J genes are TRBV21-1 and TRBJ1-3; the table gives TRBD1 as D, unverified against the DNA. TRBV21-1 is noted as a pseudogene. The CDR3 runs to 16 residues.